Sequencing of this T cell receptor beta chain was carried out in a study of shared clonotypes between healthy human individuals. The V segment lost 8 bases and the J segment 5 bases; nucleotides outside the gene matches: 5. Germline V gene lookup returns CDR1 SNHLY and CDR2 FYNNEI. This CDR3 is 14 amino acids long. Sequencing was performed with immunoSEQ multiplex PCR; in TCRdb, only in-frame clones are kept and a portion is missing. The data show 2 million to 2.5 million clones, with around 95% seen just once and 0.13% held by the top ten. Source material: naive CD4+ T cells sorted from blood. Subset specified: CD45RA+ positively selected. The rearrangement links TRBV2 to TRBJ2-3; the match to TRBD1 covers 12 bases. The source is a man aged 18 to 35 in good health. The CDR3 DNA sequence: TGTGCCAGCGCGGGACAGGGGGCGGGAGATACGCAGTATTTT. It codes for CASAGQGAGDTQYF.